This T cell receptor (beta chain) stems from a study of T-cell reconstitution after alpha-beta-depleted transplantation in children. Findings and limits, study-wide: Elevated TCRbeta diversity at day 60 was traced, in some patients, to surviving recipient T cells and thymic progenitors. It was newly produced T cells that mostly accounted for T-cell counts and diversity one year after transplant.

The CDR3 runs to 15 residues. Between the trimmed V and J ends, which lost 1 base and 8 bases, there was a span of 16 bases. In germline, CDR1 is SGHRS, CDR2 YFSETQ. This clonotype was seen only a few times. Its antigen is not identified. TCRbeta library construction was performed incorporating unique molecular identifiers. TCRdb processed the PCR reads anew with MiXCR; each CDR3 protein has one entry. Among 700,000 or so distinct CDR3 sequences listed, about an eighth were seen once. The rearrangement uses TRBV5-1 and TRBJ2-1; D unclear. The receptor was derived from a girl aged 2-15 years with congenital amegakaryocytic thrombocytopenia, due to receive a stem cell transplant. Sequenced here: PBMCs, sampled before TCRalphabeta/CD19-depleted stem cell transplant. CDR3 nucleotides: TGCGCCAGCAGCTTGAGGCGAGGTCGGATGGATGAGCAGTTCTTC. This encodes CASSLRRGRMDEQFF.